Presented here are 17 T cell receptor beta chains from one specimen sequenced in a study of technical replicates of blood from a handful of donors. TCRdb keeps only in-frame clones here, not all; method: immunoSEQ multiplex PCR. The sample has 55,000 to 75,000 clones; 70% to 90% are singletons. The sequencing sample was made of PBMCs. Receptors were obtained from a human donor in good health. Some clones in this sample may be carry-over from other donors' samples.

The chain couples TRBV5-1 to TRBJ2-7, with TRBD2 matching 13 bases. V trimming: 0 bases; J trimming: 6 bases; junction bases outside the gene matches: 6. The length of the CDR3 is 16 residues. The V gene's germline CDR1 is SGHRS and CDR2 YFSETQ. The CDR3 region is CASSLAVGTSGTEQYF. In nucleotides, the CDR3 is TGCGCCAGCAGCTTGGCCGTCGGGACTAGCGGGACCGAGCAGTACTTC.

This chain links TRBV10-3 with TRBJ1-1; TRBD1 aligns across 10 bases. From germline, CDR1 is ENHRY and CDR2 SYGVKD. Losses at the gene ends were 5 bases for V and 5 bases for J; bases not matched to a gene: 5. The CDR3 totals 14 residues. The CDR3, as DNA: TGTGCCATCAGTCTGACAGGGGGCTGGACTGAAGCTTTCTTT. Encoded protein: CAISLTGGWTEAFF.

V usage is TRBV7-9 and J usage is TRBJ1-1, with 8 positions matching TRBD1. With V trimmed by 5 bases and J by 10 bases, 9 bases remained unmatched. The CDR3 has 13 amino acids. Germline CDR1 reads SEHNR; CDR2 reads FQNEAQ (reference sequence). The CDR3 is CASSTRDRRPAFF. The CDR3 DNA reads as TGTGCCAGCAGCACCCGGGACAGGAGGCCAGCTTTCTTT. Full variable domain (rest looked up from reference TRBV7-9 and TRBJ1-1): DTGVSQNPRHKITKRGQNVTFRCDPISEHNRLYWYRQTLGQGPEFLTYFQNEAQLEKSRLLSDRFSAERPKGSFSTLEIQRTEQGDSAMYLCASSTRDRRPAFFGQGTRLTVV.

The chain couples TRBV7-9 to TRBJ2-3; D perhaps matches TRBD2 (6 bases). Germline V gives CDR1 SEHNR, CDR2 FQNEAQ (reference sequence). The CDR3 is 14 amino acids. The V and J ends lost 1 base and 5 bases respectively, with 10 bases between them. The CDR3 coding sequence is TGTGCCAGCAGCTTAGGGGCAGCGGGAGATACGCAGTATTTT. It yields the protein CASSLGAAGDTQYF. Full variable domain (rest looked up from reference TRBV7-9 and TRBJ2-3): DTGVSQNPRHKITKRGQNVTFRCDPISEHNRLYWYRQTLGQGPEFLTYFQNEAQLEKSRLLSDRFSAERPKGSFSTLEIQRTEQGDSAMYLCASSLGAAGDTQYFGPGTRLTVL.

The V gene is TRBV7-7, the J gene TRBJ2-7, with TRBD1 matching over 8 bases. CDR1 and CDR2 from the germline V gene are SSHAT and FNYEAQ (reference sequence). The trim removed 5 bases at V and 3 bases at J, leaving 6 bases unmatched. This CDR3 region has 14 residues. In nucleotides, the CDR3 is TGTGCCAGCAGCCCCGGACAGGGTTTCTACGAGCAGTACTTC. This translates into CASSPGQGFYEQYF.

J is TRBJ2-1 and V is TRBV30; TRBD1 aligns across 9 bases. The V gene end was trimmed by 5 bases and the J gene end by 7 bases; junction bases not matched to a gene: 15. The V gene's germline CDR1 is GTSNPN and CDR2 SVGIG (reference sequence). CDR3 length: 16 amino acids. In nucleotides, the CDR3 is TGTGCCTGGGGTGAATTACCGGGACAGGGAGTGAATGAGCAGTTCTTC. Protein sequence: CAWGELPGQGVNEQFF.

The rearrangement uses TRBV7-8 and TRBJ1-6; TRBD1 is a possible D gene (5 bases). The ends were cut back, 5 bases at V and 7 bases at J, with 15 bases in the middle. Germline V gives CDR1 SGHVS, CDR2 FQNEAQ. The length of the CDR3 is 15 residues. The CDR3 region is CASSGPDGGNSPLHF. The DNA for the CDR3 is TGTGCCAGCAGCGGCCCGGACGGGGGAAATTCACCCCTCCACTTT. Based on the CDR3 plus reference TRBV7-8 and TRBJ1-6, the full variable domain is GAGVSQSPRYKVAKRGQDVALRCDPISGHVSLFWYQQALGQGPEFLTYFQNEAQLDKSGLPSDRFFAERPEGSVSTLKIQRTQQEDSAVYLCASSGPDGGNSPLHFGNGTRLTVT.

V gene TRBV29-1 combines with J gene TRBJ1-6; 7 bases are a match to TRBD1. The CDR3 is made up of 15 amino acids. CDR1 is SQVTM and CDR2 is ANQGSEA in the germline V gene. V lost 0 bases and J lost 3; bases outside the gene matches: 2. The DNA of the CDR3 is TGCAGCGTTGAAGACGGGGACAGCTATAATTCACCCCTCCACTTT. Translated: CSVEDGDSYNSPLHF.

This clone was picked up one time. The rearrangement links TRBV2 to TRBJ2-3; D gene uncertain. The CDR3 consists of 13 residues. Germline-derived CDR1 and CDR2 are SNHLY and FYNNEI. Trimming shortened V by 1 base and J by 5 bases, and 7 bases separated the two germline ends. Here the CDR3 DNA reads TGTGCCAGCAGTGAAGAGACTGGAGATACGCAGTATTTT. As protein: CASSEETGDTQYF.

The chain has TRBV6-5 and TRBJ2-5, with D maybe TRBD2 (5 bases). Germline CDR1 and CDR2: MNHEY and SVGAGI. The CDR3 covers 12 residues. The V gene lost 0 bases and the J gene lost 7 bases, with 6 bases spanning the gap. The CDR3 nucleotides read TGTGCCAGCAGTTACTCCGAGGGGACCCAGTACTTC. It translates to CASSYSEGTQYF.

The V and J genes are TRBV27 and TRBJ2-5; 7 nucleotides line up with TRBD2. This CDR3 is 14 amino acids long. The J segment lost 3 bases and the V segment lost 4 bases, leaving 5 bases of the junction unmatched. CDR1 MNHEY and CDR2 SMNVEV come from the germline V gene (reference sequence). CDR3 in amino acids: CASSSLAGEETQYF. The CDR3 bases are TGTGCCAGCAGTTCGTTGGCGGGAGAAGAGACCCAGTACTTC.

This clone was picked up a small number of times. The rearrangement joins TRBV28 to TRBJ1-2; D is perhaps TRBD1 (6 bases). This CDR3 is 14 amino acids long. Germline V gene lookup returns CDR1 MDHEN and CDR2 SYDVKM. V lost 6 bases, J lost 4 bases, and 15 bases lay in between. The DNA of the CDR3 is TGTGCCAGCAGCTCAGGGGCGGTATCCTATGGCTACACCTTC. Protein: CASSSGAVSYGYTF.

This rearrangement joins TRBV10-3 to TRBJ2-7, with D unresolved. The V gene's germline CDR1 is ENHRY and CDR2 SYGVKD. Trimming removed 6 bases at V and 7 bases at J, with 10 bases between. The CDR3 covers 11 residues. The CDR3 loop reads CAIRSNTEQYF. CDR3 sequence (DNA): TGTGCCATCAGAAGTAATACTGAGCAGTACTTC.

The chain employs TRBV7-8 and TRBJ1-1; 7 positions agree with TRBD1. The CDR3 consists of 14 residues. V trimming: 5 bases; J trimming: 2 bases; junction bases outside the gene matches: 5. Germline values: CDR1 SGHVS, CDR2 FQNEAQ. The CDR3 region has the DNA TGTGCCAGCAGCGTTGACAGGGAAAACACTGAAGCTTTCTTT. Translated, it gives CASSVDRENTEAFF.

This clone came up a few times. The V call is TRBV9, the J call TRBJ1-1; D is uncertain. From germline, CDR1 is SGDLS and CDR2 YYNGEE. The CDR3 loop spans 13 amino acids. V lost 2 bases and J 4 bases, leaving 9 bases between the germline ends. CDR3 residues: CASSVGRFTEAFF. DNA for the CDR3: TGTGCCAGCAGCGTTGGGAGGTTCACTGAAGCTTTCTTT.

This rearrangement joins TRBV5-4 to TRBJ2-3; D is possibly TRBD2 (6 bases). This CDR3 comprises 13 residues. Looked up from germline, CDR1 is SGHNT and CDR2 is YYREEE (reference sequence). V was clipped by 3 bases and J by 6 bases, with 11 bases between them. The DNA for the CDR3 is TGTGCCAGCAGCTGGGGGACTTTCGATACGCAGTATTTT. Its translation: CASSWGTFDTQYF. The full variable domain, with the rest looked up from reference TRBV5-4 and TRBJ2-3, is ETGVTQSPTHLIKTRGQQVTLRCSSQSGHNTVSWYQQALGQGPQFIFQYYREEENGRGNFPPRFSGLQFPNYSSELNVNALELDDSALYLCASSWGTFDTQYFGPGTRLTVL.

V usage is TRBV7-3 and J usage is TRBJ1-1; possible D gene TRBD1, 6 bases. This CDR3 region has 16 residues. Germline V gene data show CDR1 as SGHTA and CDR2 as FQGTGA. V lost 5 bases to trimming and J lost 0 bases, with 16 bases between them. CDR3 sequence reads: CASSLGGAGVNTEAFF. As DNA, the CDR3 is TGTGCCAGCAGCCTAGGGGGTGCAGGGGTGAACACTGAAGCTTTCTTT.